In this sample, the clone carrying this T cell receptor (beta chain) turned up once. These data belong to a study of blood T cell repertoires in COVID-19. At the level of the study: From the United States, Italy and Spain came samples of acute and convalescent COVID-19. From T cells, B-cell-depleted T cells, or PBMCs came the material, which was cDNA or gDNA.

The CDR3 extends over 13 amino acids. The germline V gene encodes CDR1 LGHDT and CDR2 YNNKEL (reference sequence). The germline V and J ends were trimmed by 8 bases and 2 bases, with 10 bases remaining between them. Per the authors' pipeline: Amplification from reference gene primers served as the basis for estimated nucleated cell counts. Sequencing was performed with immunoSEQ multiplex PCR; in TCRdb, only in-frame clones are kept and a portion is missing. The DNA gave D and trimming, while V, J and clone size come from that table. The data show approximately 110,000 clones, around 90% seen once. This receptor was obtained from a woman between 45 and 60 years old with acute or convalescent COVID-19. The chain is built from TRBV3-1 (or the pseudogene TRBV3-2) and TRBJ1-3; the D is unclear. Sequencing was performed on peripheral blood. In DNA form, the CDR3 reads TGTGCCAGCGGCGGTAGGACTGGAAACACCATATATTTT. Amino acid sequence: CASGGRTGNTIYF.